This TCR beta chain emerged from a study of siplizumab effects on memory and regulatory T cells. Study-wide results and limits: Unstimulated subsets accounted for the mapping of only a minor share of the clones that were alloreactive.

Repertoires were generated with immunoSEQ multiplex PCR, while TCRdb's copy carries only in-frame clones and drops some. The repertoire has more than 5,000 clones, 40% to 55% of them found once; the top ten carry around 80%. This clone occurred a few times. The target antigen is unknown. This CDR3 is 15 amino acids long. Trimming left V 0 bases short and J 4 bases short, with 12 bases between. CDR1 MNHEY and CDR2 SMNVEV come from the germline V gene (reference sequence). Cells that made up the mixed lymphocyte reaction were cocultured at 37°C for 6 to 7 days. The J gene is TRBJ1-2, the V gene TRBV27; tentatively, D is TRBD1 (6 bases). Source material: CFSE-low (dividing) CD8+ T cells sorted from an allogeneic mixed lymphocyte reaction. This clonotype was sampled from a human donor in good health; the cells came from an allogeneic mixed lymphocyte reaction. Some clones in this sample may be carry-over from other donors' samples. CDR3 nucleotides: TGTGCCAGCAGTTTATCTTTACAGGGCGGCTATGGCTACACCTTC. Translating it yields CASSLSLQGGYGYTF.